These 28 T cell receptor beta chains were all obtained from the same sample, sequenced in a study of blood T cell repertoires in COVID-19. TCRdb's copy holds only in-frame clones and misses some; the assay was immunoSEQ multiplex PCR. Among over 200,000 clones listed, over 75% were seen once. Sequencing input: peripheral blood. Receptor source: a man aged 35-49 years with active or convalescent COVID-19.

The CDR3 here is CASSYRGQGFYGYTF. In DNA, the CDR3 is TGTGCCAGCAGTTACCGGGGACAGGGGTTCTATGGCTACACCTTC. The chain combines TRBV6-5 with TRBJ1-2; TRBD1 matches 10 bases. V dropped 2 bases and J dropped 4; count of bases not matched to a gene: 4. The CDR3 extends over 15 amino acids. In germline, CDR1 is MNHEY, CDR2 SVGAGI.

This chain connects TRBV27 to TRBJ2-5; D is perhaps TRBD1 (6 bases). From germline, CDR1 is MNHEY and CDR2 SMNVEV (reference sequence). Trimming removed 5 bases at V and 1 base at J, with 14 bases between. The CDR3 contains 15 residues. In DNA, the CDR3 is TGTGCCAGCAGTCCCCTACAAGGGGGCCAAGAGACCCAGTACTTC. The encoded protein is CASSPLQGGQETQYF.

V gene TRBV3-1 (or the pseudogene TRBV3-2) combines with J gene TRBJ2-5, with 8 nucleotides matching TRBD2. Germline CDR1 is LGHDT and CDR2 is YNNKEL (reference sequence). V was clipped by 3 bases and J by 5 bases; unmatched bases: 5. This CDR3 region has 14 residues. CDR3 sequence reads: CASSHPKREETQYF. DNA for the CDR3: TGTGCCAGCAGCCATCCTAAGCGGGAGGAGACCCAGTACTTC.

The chain has TRBV11-2 and TRBJ2-5; a weak D match, TRBD1 (6 bases). The CDR3 is 14 amino acids. The V gene's germline CDR1 is SGHAT and CDR2 FQNNGV. Trimming removed 4 bases at V and 2 bases at J, with 11 bases between. The CDR3 loop is CASSSGHEQETQYF. The CDR3 DNA reads as TGTGCCAGCAGCTCGGGACACGAACAAGAGACCCAGTACTTC.

This clone has a single count. The chain is built from TRBV5-1 and TRBJ1-2, with 10 nucleotides matching TRBD1. The length of the CDR3 is 15 residues. CDR1 is SGHRS and CDR2 is YFSETQ in the germline V gene. The V and J ends lost 0 bases and 8 bases, in that order; junction bases with no gene match: 7. The CDR3 DNA is TGCGCCAGCAGCTTGGTGCGACAGGGGGCGCTCGGCTACACCTTC. Amino acid sequence: CASSLVRQGALGYTF.

The V gene is TRBV23-1, the J gene TRBJ1-1; unclear D gene. TRBV23-1 is placed among ORFs of uncertain function. CDR3 length equals 17 residues. Trimming cost V 3 bases and J 0 bases, with 17 bases left between them. CDR3 residues: CASSQSRGRRMNTEAFF. The CDR3 DNA follows: TGCGCCAGCAGTCAGTCGCGAGGGCGGCGGATGAACACTGAAGCTTTCTTT.

The gene calls are TRBV24-1 and TRBJ2-7; weak D call: TRBD1 (6 bases). Trimming cost V 9 bases and J 5 bases, with 16 bases left between them. Germline values: CDR1 KGHDR, CDR2 SFDVKD. The CDR3 runs 13 residues. The CDR3 reads CATASVWGHEQYF. The CDR3 nucleotides read TGTGCCACCGCGTCAGTATGGGGGCACGAGCAGTACTTC.

The chain carries TRBV27 and TRBJ1-6; maybe TRBD1 (5 bases). Germline values: CDR1 MNHEY, CDR2 SMNVEV (reference sequence). Trimming took off 6 bases at V and 0 bases at J, with 9 bases between the two ends. This CDR3 has 15 amino acids. The CDR3 region has the DNA TGTGCCAGCAGGGAGGGGAGCTCCTATAATTCACCCCTCCACTTT. Its translation is CASREGSSYNSPLHF.

The chain carries TRBV28 and TRBJ2-1; D perhaps matches TRBD1 (6 bases). The V gene lost 7 bases and the J gene lost 0 bases, with 10 bases spanning the gap. The CDR3 length is 14 residues. CDR1 and CDR2 (germline): MDHEN, SYDVKM. The CDR3, as DNA: TGTGCCAGCACGACAGGAGACTCCTACAATGAGCAGTTCTTC. Protein product: CASTTGDSYNEQFF.

This clone appeared a single time. The V call is TRBV19, the J call TRBJ2-7, with 8 bases matching TRBD1. The trim removed 9 bases at V and 3 bases at J, leaving 10 bases unmatched. CDR3 size: 14 residues. CDR1 LNHDA and CDR2 SQIVND come from the germline V gene (reference sequence). The CDR3 here is CASQLTGGIYEQYF. CDR3 coding DNA: TGTGCCAGCCAACTCACAGGGGGAATCTACGAGCAGTACTTC.

The rearrangement links TRBV28 to TRBJ2-7; maybe TRBD2 (7 bases). Trimming stripped 7 bases from V and 1 base from J, with 14 bases between. CDR1 MDHEN and CDR2 SYDVKM come from the germline V gene. The CDR3 contains 14 residues. CDR3 residues: CASTRGGRSYEQYF. The CDR3, as DNA: TGTGCCAGCACGAGGGGGGGCCGTTCCTACGAGCAGTACTTC.

J is TRBJ1-2 and V is TRBV5-4; TRBD1 aligns across 7 bases. Germline CDR1 reads SGHNT; CDR2 reads YYREEE (reference sequence). The CDR3 sequence is 15 residues long. V lost 3 bases and J lost 7; bases outside the gene matches: 12. The CDR3 protein is CASSWEQGQVRGYTF. Written as DNA, the CDR3 is TGTGCCAGCAGCTGGGAACAGGGGCAGGTGCGTGGCTACACCTTC.

This clone appeared a single time. The CDR3 region has the DNA TGCGCCAGCAGCTCCGGAGGCTTTATTTCCCAAGAGACCCAGTACTTC. This codes for CASSSGGFISQETQYF. The chain uses TRBV5-1 and TRBJ2-5; D may be TRBD2 (5 bases). The ends were cut back, 3 bases at V and 1 base at J, with 16 bases in the middle. This CDR3 is built from 16 residues. Germline V gene sequence: CDR1 SGHRS, CDR2 YFSETQ.

The chain combines TRBV13 with TRBJ1-1; D is perhaps TRBD1 (6 bases). CDR1 and CDR2 from the germline V gene are PRHDT and FYEKMQ (reference sequence). Trimming shortened V by 11 bases and J by 1 base, and 11 bases separated the two germline ends. The CDR3 spans 12 residues. This CDR3 is CAVQTGNTEAFF. As DNA, the CDR3 is TGTGCCGTCCAGACAGGGAACACTGAAGCTTTCTTT.

This chain links TRBV27 with TRBJ1-4, with D possibly TRBD1 on 5 matching bases. This CDR3 has 12 residues. Deletions cut 6 bases from V and 10 bases from J, with 12 bases between. Germline CDR1 reads MNHEY; CDR2 reads SMNVEV (reference sequence). In DNA form, the CDR3 reads TGTGCCAGCAGAACAGGTCTGGCAAAACTGTTTTTT. It translates to CASRTGLAKLFF.

In this sample, this clone turned up a few times. CDR3 loop: CASSPGGTTNEKLFF. The CDR3, as DNA: TGTGCCAGCAGCCCGGGAGGGACAACTAATGAAAAACTGTTTTTT. The rearrangement joins TRBV9 to TRBJ1-4; the D is unclear. The CDR3 has 15 amino acids. V shed 4 bases and J shed 0 bases, with 10 bases lying between them. The germline V gene encodes CDR1 SGDLS and CDR2 YYNGEE.

The chain combines TRBV5-4 with TRBJ1-1; D is possibly TRBD1 (5 bases). Germline V gives CDR1 SGHNT, CDR2 YYREEE (reference sequence). The CDR3 has 15 residues. V was cut by 0 bases and J by 7 bases, with 16 bases left in between. CDR3 nucleotide sequence: TGTGCCAGCAGCTTGGCCTCTTCCAGGGTGGTTGAAGCTTTCTTT. Protein product: CASSLASSRVVEAFF.

The gene calls are TRBV5-4 and TRBJ1-1, with 8 bases lining up with TRBD1. J gave up 2 bases and V 4 bases, and 10 bases lay outside the gene matches. The CDR3 loop spans 16 amino acids. The germline V gene has CDR1 SGHNT and CDR2 YYREEE (reference sequence). CDR3 sequence reads: CASSTPSTGANTEAFF. The DNA for the CDR3 is TGTGCCAGCAGCACCCCCTCGACAGGGGCCAACACTGAAGCTTTCTTT.

The chain couples TRBV28 to TRBJ2-7; D may be TRBD2 (5 bases). V was clipped by 0 bases and J by 7 bases, with 10 bases between them. Germline V gene data show CDR1 as MDHEN and CDR2 as SYDVKM. This CDR3 comprises 13 residues. The CDR3 protein is CASSLWRAGEQYF. The CDR3 nucleotides are TGTGCCAGCAGTTTATGGAGGGCTGGAGAGCAGTACTTC.

This clone has only a few counts. The V gene is TRBV6-1, the J gene TRBJ1-2, with TRBD1 as a possible D gene (5 bases). The V gene lost 0 bases and the J gene lost 8 bases, with 10 bases spanning the gap. This CDR3 is 13 amino acids long. Per germline, CDR1 MNHNS and CDR2 SASEGT. Here the CDR3 reads CASSEAYGGGYTF. In nucleotides, the CDR3 is TGTGCCAGCAGTGAAGCCTACGGGGGGGGCTACACCTTC.

The V call is TRBV9, the J call TRBJ1-3; D not resolved. Germline V gives CDR1 SGDLS, CDR2 YYNGEE. Trimming removed 0 bases from V and 0 bases from J, with 10 bases in between. The length of the CDR3 is 16 residues. The CDR3 nucleotides are TGTGCCAGCAGCGTAGCCGCCGGGTACTCTGGAAACACCATATATTTT. Translated: CASSVAAGYSGNTIYF.

V usage is TRBV28 and J usage is TRBJ2-1; D is possibly TRBD2 (7 bases). Germline CDR1 MDHEN, CDR2 SYDVKM. This CDR3 contains 17 residues. V was pared by 1 base and J by 8 bases, with 21 bases between. The CDR3 reads CASSLLTGRGLGHEQFF. The CDR3 nucleotides read TGTGCCAGCAGTTTATTGACCGGGCGGGGGCTGGGACATGAGCAGTTCTTC.

This clone has more than one count but fewer than ten. This chain joins TRBV28 and TRBJ1-5, with D perhaps matching TRBD1 (6 bases). In germline, CDR1 is MDHEN, CDR2 SYDVKM. The CDR3 runs 17 residues. The ends were cut back, 6 bases at V and 6 bases at J, with 24 bases in the middle. The CDR3 sequence: CASRAGRGLAQGQPQHF. DNA for the CDR3: TGTGCCAGCAGGGCTGGGAGGGGGTTAGCCCAGGGTCAGCCCCAGCATTTT.

This clone was seen once. The chain couples TRBV6-4 to TRBJ2-7; 8 nucleotides match TRBD2. V was clipped by 8 bases and J by 5 bases; unmatched bases: 17. The V gene's germline CDR1 is MRHNA and CDR2 SNTAGT. The CDR3 has 16 amino acids. The chain's CDR3 is CASPSHPGGRRDEQYF. CDR3 DNA sequence: TGTGCCAGCCCCTCCCACCCGGGGGGGCGTCGTGACGAGCAGTACTTC.

This chain uses TRBV4-1 with TRBJ1-2; D gene ambiguous. The CDR3 loop spans 15 amino acids. The germline V and J ends were trimmed by 6 bases and 0 bases, with 14 bases remaining between them. Looked up from germline, CDR1 is MGHRA and CDR2 is YSYEKL. CDR3 nucleotides: TGCGCCAGCAGGGAGAGGGAGGGAGCTAACTATGGCTACACCTTC. This translates into CASREREGANYGYTF.

The genes are TRBV18 and TRBJ1-2; the D gene is possibly TRBD1 (6 bases). The germline CDR1 and CDR2 sequences are KGHSH and LQKENI. The V end lost 3 bases, the J end lost 0 bases, and 11 bases lay between the germline ends. The CDR3 sequence is 15 residues long. The CDR3 nucleotides read TGTGCCAGCTCACCGACAGGCCCCCCTAACTATGGCTACACCTTC. As protein: CASSPTGPPNYGYTF.

The V call is TRBV28, the J call TRBJ1-4; D uncertain. V was trimmed by 4 bases and J by 5 bases, leaving 11 bases between them. The CDR3 runs 14 residues. Germline values: CDR1 MDHEN, CDR2 SYDVKM. DNA for the CDR3: TGTGCCAGCAGTTCGCGGGGTATAAATGAAAAACTGTTTTTT. The encoded protein is CASSSRGINEKLFF.

The chain joins TRBV20-1 to TRBJ1-1; 12 bases agree with TRBD1. Trimming took 3 bases from V and 4 from J; bases not matched to a gene: 21. There are 20 residues in the CDR3. Germline V lookup: CDR1 DFQATT, CDR2 SNEGSKA (reference sequence). The CDR3 reads CSASPRRGTGGQYLGTEAFF. The CDR3 nucleotides read TGCAGTGCTAGTCCTCGAAGAGGGACAGGGGGCCAGTACCTGGGCACTGAAGCTTTCTTT.